Listed below are T cell receptor beta chains from one sample, sequenced in a study of CD8 T cells in Susac syndrome. TCRdb redid the calling of the immunoSEQ multiplex PCR reads with MiXCR, one entry per CDR3 protein. The sample yields about 150,000 distinct CDR3 sequences, nearly 97% seen once. The sample consisted of CD8+ T cells from PBMCs. The source is a human donor with multiple sclerosis. Each CDR3 is given with its conserved first and last residue. A D gene is named only where the DNA matches it firmly. Clone size is stated in some rows and not others, as once, few, many or a class when expanded.

cdr3_nt: TGCAGCGTTGAAGTGGCGGAGCAGTTCTTC
cdr3_aa: CSVEVAEQFF
v_call: TRBV29-1
j_call: TRBJ2-1
clone_size: -
d_call: -

cdr3_nt: TGTGCCAGCAGCCTTGGCGTCGGTCCCGGGGAGCTGTTTTTT
cdr3_aa: CASSLGVGPGELFF
v_call: TRBV9
j_call: TRBJ2-2
clone_size: -
d_call: -

cdr3_nt: TGTGCCAGCAGCGCTTACTACGAGCAGTACTTC
cdr3_aa: CASSAYYEQYF
v_call: TRBV7-9
j_call: TRBJ2-7
clone_size: -
d_call: -

cdr3_nt: TGTGCCAGCAGTGAATATCCGTATTCACCCCTCCACTTT
cdr3_aa: CASSEYPYSPLHF
v_call: TRBV25-1
j_call: TRBJ1-6
clone_size: -
d_call: -

cdr3_nt: TGTGCCAGCAGTCTCATAGCGGGGTACACAGATACGCAGTATTTT
cdr3_aa: CASSLIAGYTDTQYF
v_call: TRBV6-5
j_call: TRBJ2-3
clone_size: -
d_call: TRBD2

cdr3_nt: TGTGCCAGCAGCTTACCTCCGGAGGGTGAGCAGTACTTC
cdr3_aa: CASSLPPEGEQYF
v_call: TRBV7-6
j_call: TRBJ2-7
clone_size: -
d_call: -

cdr3_nt: TGCAGCGTTGACCCGGGGATGAACACTGAAGCTTTCTTT
cdr3_aa: CSVDPGMNTEAFF
v_call: TRBV29-1
j_call: TRBJ1-1
clone_size: once
d_call: -

cdr3_nt: TGCGCCAGCAGCTTGGTAGCTAGCGGGGAAGTTCATGAGCAGTTCTTC
cdr3_aa: CASSLVASGEVHEQFF
v_call: TRBV5-1
j_call: TRBJ2-1
clone_size: -
d_call: TRBD2

cdr3_nt: TGCAGTGCTAAATCCCTCTTGACCGGGGAGCTGTTTTTT
cdr3_aa: CSAKSLLTGELFF
v_call: TRBV20-1
j_call: TRBJ2-2
clone_size: -
d_call: -

cdr3_nt: TGTGCCAGCAGTTTATCTCCCCGACAGAACAATGAGCAGTTCTTC
cdr3_aa: CASSLSPRQNNEQFF
v_call: TRBV27
j_call: TRBJ2-1
clone_size: -
d_call: -

cdr3_nt: TGTGCCTGGAGTGAGGTGACAGACAATCAGCCCCAGCATTTT
cdr3_aa: CAWSEVTDNQPQHF
v_call: TRBV30
j_call: TRBJ1-5
clone_size: -
d_call: -

cdr3_nt: TGTGCCTGGAGTGTAGCCCACACAGATACGCAGTATTTT
cdr3_aa: CAWSVAHTDTQYF
v_call: TRBV30
j_call: TRBJ2-3
clone_size: -
d_call: -

cdr3_nt: TGTGCCAGCAGCTTAGGCTCACGAGCGAACACTGAAGCTTTCTTT
cdr3_aa: CASSLGSRANTEAFF
v_call: TRBV13
j_call: TRBJ1-1
clone_size: -
d_call: -

cdr3_nt: TGTGCCAGCAGCCAAGAACGGCGGGGGCGGTCAGATACGCAGTATTTT
cdr3_aa: CASSQERRGRSDTQYF
v_call: TRBV4-2
j_call: TRBJ2-3
clone_size: -
d_call: -

cdr3_nt: TGTGCCAGCAGTTACACATGGACAGACGGCTCCTACGAGCAGTACTTC
cdr3_aa: CASSYTWTDGSYEQYF
v_call: TRBV6-2/TRBV6-3
j_call: TRBJ2-7
clone_size: -
d_call: -

cdr3_nt: TGTGCCAGCAGAGCGAGACATTCCACCTACGAGCAGTACTTC
cdr3_aa: CASRARHSTYEQYF
v_call: TRBV19
j_call: TRBJ2-7
clone_size: -
d_call: -

cdr3_nt: TGCAGCGTTGAAGATCCGCGGGGGAGGTCCTACAATGAGCAGTTCTTC
cdr3_aa: CSVEDPRGRSYNEQFF
v_call: TRBV29-1
j_call: TRBJ2-1
clone_size: -
d_call: TRBD2

cdr3_nt: TGTGCCAGCAGCCCCCGACAGGACAGGTCAAACACCGGGGAGCTGTTTTTT
cdr3_aa: CASSPRQDRSNTGELFF
v_call: TRBV6-1
j_call: TRBJ2-2
clone_size: -
d_call: TRBD1

cdr3_nt: TGTGCCAGCAGCCAAGGACCTCGGGGACTCACGGAGGATACCGGGGAGCTGTTTTTT
cdr3_aa: CASSQGPRGLTEDTGELFF
v_call: TRBV3-1
j_call: TRBJ2-2
clone_size: once
d_call: -

cdr3_nt: TGTGCCAGCAGCTCAGGCCCAAATTCACCCCTCCACTTT
cdr3_aa: CASSSGPNSPLHF
v_call: TRBV7-2
j_call: TRBJ1-6
clone_size: -
d_call: -

cdr3_nt: TGTGCCAGCAGCTTAGATAGCAACACCGCGGCCCAGTACTTC
cdr3_aa: CASSLDSNTAAQYF
v_call: TRBV13
j_call: TRBJ2-5
clone_size: -
d_call: -

cdr3_nt: TGTGCCAGCAGTTTACGGGGATATCAGCCCCAGCATTTT
cdr3_aa: CASSLRGYQPQHF
v_call: TRBV27
j_call: TRBJ1-5
clone_size: -
d_call: -

cdr3_nt: TGTGCCAGCACTTTAGGGACTTCTACCGGGGAGCTGTTTTTT
cdr3_aa: CASTLGTSTGELFF
v_call: TRBV12-3/TRBV12-4
j_call: TRBJ2-2
clone_size: -
d_call: -

cdr3_nt: TGTGCTAGTGGTTTGGCCGGGCGCATGACAGATACGCAGTATTTT
cdr3_aa: CASGLAGRMTDTQYF
v_call: TRBV12-5
j_call: TRBJ2-3
clone_size: -
d_call: -

cdr3_nt: TGTGCCAGCAGCAGCAGCAATGAGCAGTTCTTC
cdr3_aa: CASSSSNEQFF
v_call: TRBV27
j_call: TRBJ2-1
clone_size: -
d_call: -

cdr3_nt: TGCAGCGTTGAGGGGATGAACACTGAAGCTTTCTTT
cdr3_aa: CSVEGMNTEAFF
v_call: TRBV29-1
j_call: TRBJ1-1
clone_size: once
d_call: -

cdr3_nt: TGCGCCAGCACCTATACCGGGGACAACACTGAAGCTTTCTTT
cdr3_aa: CASTYTGDNTEAFF
v_call: TRBV4-1
j_call: TRBJ1-1
clone_size: -
d_call: -

cdr3_nt: TGTGCCAGCAGCGGAAGCAAGGGGAACACTGAAGCTTTCTTT
cdr3_aa: CASSGSKGNTEAFF
v_call: TRBV9
j_call: TRBJ1-1
clone_size: -
d_call: -